These T cell receptor beta chains were read from a single sample in a study of T-cell reconstitution after alpha-beta-depleted transplantation in children. In TCRdb, the PCR reads were re-called with MiXCR into one record per CDR3 protein. Found here are around 680,000 distinct CDR3 sequences, 16% of them singletons; the top ten hold approximately 1%. The sample was PBMCs from the stem cell graft donor, taken from the stem cell graft. The origin of the receptors is a human donor who donated a stem cell graft to a child with acute myeloid leukemia. CDR3s include the opening cysteine and the closing phenylalanine or tryptophan. D genes are given only for firm matches. Clone size is given for some rows only: seen once, a few or many times, or a class if the clone is expanded.

>many|TRBJ1-4|14|TRBV20-1|NA
TGCAGTGCTAGTGTCAGGGGCTTTAATGAAAAACTGTTTTTT
CSASVRGFNEKLFF
>few|TRBJ1-6|17|TRBV6-1|NA
TGTGCCAGCAGTGAAGAGGACCCGAGCTCCTATAATTCACCCCTCCACTTT
CASSEEDPSSYNSPLHF
>NA|TRBJ1-5|14|TRBV7-9|TRBD1
TGTGCCAGCAGCATCGGGACAGCTAATCAGCCCCAGCATTTT
CASSIGTANQPQHF
>NA|TRBJ2-1|15|TRBV7-6|NA
TGTGCCAGCAGCTATAGATTGGGTCTTCTGGATGACCAGTTCTTC
CASSYRLGLLDDQFF
>many|TRBJ2-7|14|TRBV6-5|TRBD1
TGTGCCAGCAGCTACGGACAGGGGACCTACGAGCAGTACTTC
CASSYGQGTYEQYF
>many|TRBJ1-2|11|TRBV20-1|TRBD1
TGCAGTGCTCGTACAGGGGATGGCTACACCTTC
CSARTGDGYTF
>many|TRBJ1-5|14|TRBV12-3/TRBV12-4|TRBD1
TGTGCCAGCAGTCAGGGGGTAGCCAATCAGCCCCAGCATTTT
CASSQGVANQPQHF
>NA|TRBJ1-1|12|TRBV10-2|NA
TGCGCCAGCATGGGTAACGGGCAGGAAGCTTTCTTT
CASMGNGQEAFF
>NA|TRBJ1-5|14|TRBV7-2|NA
TGTGCCAGCAGCTCCCCCTATGGTGATCAGCCCCAGCATTTT
CASSSPYGDQPQHF
>many|TRBJ2-1|11|TRBV7-2|NA
TGTGCCAGCAGCCCCTCGAATGAGCAGTTCTTC
CASSPSNEQFF
>few|TRBJ2-1|16|TRBV29-1|NA
TGCAGCGTTGAAGCTGGGTCGGGGAAAGATTGGAATGAGCAGTTCTTC
CSVEAGSGKDWNEQFF
>many|TRBJ2-7|14|TRBV6-5|NA
TGTGCCAGCAGTTACGTGGCCGGCAGCTACGAGCAGTACTTC
CASSYVAGSYEQYF
>NA|TRBJ1-1|16|TRBV12-3/TRBV12-4|TRBD1
TGTGCCAGCAGTTTAGGGCAGGGGGTGGTGAACACTGAAGCTTTCTTT
CASSLGQGVVNTEAFF
>many|TRBJ2-3|14|TRBV20-1|NA
TGCAGTGCTATTTTTCGTCCTAGCACAGATACGCAGTATTTT
CSAIFRPSTDTQYF
>few|TRBJ2-3|14|TRBV28|NA
TGTGCCAGCAGTATCGTCAGCATCCCAAATACGCAGTATTTT
CASSIVSIPNTQYF
>few|TRBJ2-2|17|TRBV27|NA
TGTGCCAGCGGAGACTGGACAGCCCTATCGAACACCGGGGAGCTGTTTTTT
CASGDWTALSNTGELFF
>NA|TRBJ2-1|17|TRBV4-1|TRBD1
TGCGCCAGCAGCCAAGATGACGGGGACAGTGCCTACAATGAGCAGTTCTTC
CASSQDDGDSAYNEQFF
>many|TRBJ2-1|16|TRBV20-1|NA
TGCAGTGCTACCCCCCGGGTGGGGGTCGCCTACAATGAGCAGTTCTTC
CSATPRVGVAYNEQFF
>NA|TRBJ2-1|15|TRBV11-2|NA
TGTGCCAGCAGCTTAGCCTGGACGGCGGGGAGTGAGCAGTTCTTC
CASSLAWTAGSEQFF
>NA|TRBJ1-6|14|TRBV4-2|NA
TGTGCCAGCGGCCCCGGGCTCTACTGTTGGCCCCTCCACTTT
CASGPGLYCWPLHF
>many|TRBJ1-1|13|TRBV30|TRBD1
TGTGCCGGGCAGGGGGCCGGTGGCACTGAAGCTTTCTTT
CAGQGAGGTEAFF
>NA|TRBJ1-5|16|TRBV24-1|NA
TGTGCCACCAGTGATCCTAGGGAGGGCGGCAATCAGCCCCAGCATTTT
CATSDPREGGNQPQHF
>many|TRBJ2-7|13|TRBV29-1|TRBD1
TGCAGCGTTGTGGGACAGGGGAGCTACGAGCAGTACTTC
CSVVGQGSYEQYF
>NA|TRBJ2-7|13|TRBV4-3|NA
TGCGCCAGCAGCCAAGATTTGCCCTACGAGCAGTACTTC
CASSQDLPYEQYF
>many|TRBJ1-5|13|TRBV20-1|NA
TGCAGTGCTTCCCCGGGACAAAGGCAGCCCCAGCATTTT
CSASPGQRQPQHF
>many|TRBJ1-4|11|TRBV20-1|NA
TGCAGTGCCAACTATAATGAAAAACTGTTTTTT
CSANYNEKLFF
>NA|TRBJ1-1|13|TRBV7-2|NA
TGTGCCAGCAATCCATGGGGGGACACTGAAGCTTTCTTT
CASNPWGDTEAFF
>few|TRBJ2-1|14|TRBV5-1|NA
TGCGCCAGCAGCTTTGCAGGGCAAGACAATGAGCAGTTCTTC
CASSFAGQDNEQFF
>many|TRBJ2-5|15|TRBV9|TRBD1
TGTGCCAGCAGCGTAGGCACAGGGGGATCGGAGACCCAGTACTTC
CASSVGTGGSETQYF
>many|TRBJ1-5|18|TRBV5-1|NA
TGCGCCAGCAGCCTCCTACCCTCAACTATTGACGGGAATCAGCCCCAGCATTTT
CASSLLPSTIDGNQPQHF
>many|TRBJ1-1|14|TRBV20-1|NA
TGCAGTGCTAGTATACTGGGACAGAACACTGAAGCTTTCTTT
CSASILGQNTEAFF
>NA|TRBJ2-3|14|TRBV7-2|NA
TGTGCCAGCAGCTCGACTAGATCTACAGATACGCAGTATTTT
CASSSTRSTDTQYF
>many|TRBJ2-3|16|TRBV20-1|TRBD2
TGCAGTGCCCGGGGGGCACTAGCGGGGCACACAGATACGCAGTATTTT
CSARGALAGHTDTQYF
>NA|TRBJ1-5|16|TRBV11-2|TRBD1
TGTGCCAGCAGCTTAGAGGGGACAGGGAACAATCAGCCCCAGCATTTT
CASSLEGTGNNQPQHF
>many|TRBJ1-6|15|TRBV6-1|NA
TGTGCCAGCACCCCTCAGAGCTCCTATAATTCACCCCTCCACTTT
CASTPQSSYNSPLHF
>NA|TRBJ2-4|19|TRBV7-8|TRBD1
TGTGCCAGCAGCTTAGCCCCAGGGGGAATGGGTGGTACCAAAAACATTCAGTACTTC
CASSLAPGGMGGTKNIQYF
>many|TRBJ1-5|16|TRBV20-1|NA
TGCAGTGCTAGAGATCGGGGGACAAGACCCAATCAGCCCCAGCATTTT
CSARDRGTRPNQPQHF
>many|TRBJ2-7|13|TRBV28|NA
TGTGCCAGCAGTCCGGGACAACTCTACGAGCAGTACTTC
CASSPGQLYEQYF
>NA|TRBJ1-4|14|TRBV15|NA
TGTGCCACCAGAGGCTTAGGGTACAATGAAAAACTGTTTTTT
CATRGLGYNEKLFF
>NA|TRBJ2-4|17|TRBV5-6|TRBD1
TGTGCCAGCAGCTTGGCCCCAGGACAGGGGTTAGGGAACATTCAGTACTTC
CASSLAPGQGLGNIQYF
>few|TRBJ1-5|15|TRBV6-1|TRBD1
TGTGCCAGCAGAGAGGACAGGGGGAACAATCAGCCCCAGCATTTT
CASREDRGNNQPQHF
>NA|TRBJ1-6|13|TRBV25-1|NA
TGTGCCAGTAACATACTAAATAATTCACCCCTCCACTTT
CASNILNNSPLHF
>many|TRBJ1-2|14|TRBV12-3/TRBV12-4|TRBD1
TGTGCCAGCAGCTTTACACAGGGGAACTATGGCTACACCTTC
CASSFTQGNYGYTF